Following are 32 T cell receptor beta chains from one sample sequenced in a study of Ad26.COV2.S vaccination and SARS-CoV-2 variants. The method was immunoSEQ multiplex PCR; TCRdb's version includes in-frame clones alone and lacks a portion of them. The profile shows about 480,000 clones, around 88% of them singletons. Sample treatment: some 20 received Ad26.COV2.S at low or high dose, single or two shots; 5 received placebo; per-sample allocation not given. It was on day 63 after the first vaccine or placebo injection that samples were taken. The sample in question was peripheral blood, obtained in a trial of Ad26.COV2.S vaccine versus placebo. These receptors were collected from a person between 18 and 65 years old who received the Ad26.COV2.S COVID-19 vaccine or a placebo.

V usage is TRBV6-5 and J usage is TRBJ2-5, with 9 bases aligning to TRBD1. Germline V lookup: CDR1 MNHEY, CDR2 SVGAGI. There are 16 residues in the CDR3. Unmatched junction bases numbered 9, after V lost 2 bases and J lost 5 bases. CDR3 residues: CASSYAGTGIGETQYF. CDR3 bases: TGTGCCAGCAGTTACGCAGGGACAGGGATCGGGGAGACCCAGTACTTC.

The chain's CDR3 is CASTAGPSGRVSEQYF. The CDR3 DNA is TGTGCCAGCACCGCGGGGCCTAGCGGGAGAGTAAGCGAGCAGTACTTC. V gene TRBV13 combines with J gene TRBJ2-7; 10 bases align to TRBD2. This CDR3 comprises 16 residues. From germline, CDR1 is PRHDT and CDR2 FYEKMQ (reference sequence). V shed 7 bases and J 6 bases; nucleotides not matched to a gene: 15. The full variable domain, rest sourced from reference TRBV13 and TRBJ2-7, is AAGVIQSPRHLIKEKRETATLKCYPIPRHDTVYWYQQGPGQDPQFLISFYEKMQSDKGSIPDRFSAQQFSDYHSELNMSSLELGDSALYFCASTAGPSGRVSEQYFGPGTRLTVT.

The chain is built from TRBV6-2 or TRBV6-3 and TRBJ2-7; D unclear. The V gene's germline CDR1 is MNHEY and CDR2 SVGEGT. V lost 4 bases to trimming and J lost 2 bases, with 12 bases between them. This CDR3 comprises 14 residues. For the CDR3, the DNA is TGTGCCAGCAGTTCCCCCCGAGTTGCCTACGAGCAGTACTTC. It codes for CASSSPRVAYEQYF.

The rearrangement uses TRBV15 and TRBJ2-7; weak D call: TRBD2 (6 bases). V shed 0 bases and J shed 4 bases, with 10 bases lying between them. The CDR3 runs to 14 residues. Germline assignment: CDR1 LNHNV and CDR2 YYDKDF (reference sequence). The CDR3 coding sequence is TGTGCCACCAGCAGAGACCCGGGAGCATACGAGCAGTACTTC. Protein: CATSRDPGAYEQYF.

The chain joins TRBV28 to TRBJ2-7; a possible D gene is TRBD1 (6 bases). CDR3 length: 17 residues. Trimming pared 6 bases from V and 0 bases from J, leaving 21 bases between. CDR1 and CDR2 from the germline V gene are MDHEN and SYDVKM. DNA of the CDR3: TGTGCCAGCAGCCCACCGTGGGTGACAGGACACTCCTACGAGCAGTACTTC. Translating it yields CASSPPWVTGHSYEQYF.

The chain carries TRBV7-3 and TRBJ2-3, with 7 bases aligning to TRBD2. V lost 2 bases, J lost 2 bases, and 4 bases stayed unmatched. This CDR3 spans 15 amino acids. Per germline, CDR1 SGHTA and CDR2 FQGTGA. The CDR3 DNA reads as TGTGCCAGCAGCTTATTCGCGGGAGACACAGATACGCAGTATTTT. The encoded protein is CASSLFAGDTDTQYF.

The V gene is TRBV27, the J gene TRBJ1-4; D unresolved. Germline V gene data show CDR1 as MNHEY and CDR2 as SMNVEV (reference sequence). This CDR3 spans 14 amino acids. Between the trimmed V and J ends, which lost 1 base and 8 bases, there was a span of 11 bases. The CDR3 coding sequence is TGTGCCAGCAGTTTATTGGGTTCCGGCGAAAAACTGTTTTTT. Protein: CASSLLGSGEKLFF. Complete variable domain (other parts from reference TRBV27 and TRBJ1-4): EAQVTQNPRYLITVTGKKLTVTCSQNMNHEYMSWYRQDPGLGLRQIYYSMNVEVTDKGDVPEGYKVSRKEKRNFPLILESPSPNQTSLYFCASSLLGSGEKLFFGSGTQLSVL.

The chain joins TRBV7-2 to TRBJ2-1, with 8 bases lining up with TRBD2. CDR1 is SGHTA, CDR2 FQGNSA, per germline. The ends lost 1 base at V and 5 bases at J; junction bases unmatched: 10. The CDR3 totals 17 residues. The CDR3 DNA is TGTGCCAGCAGCTTAGTCCTTCTAGCGGGCCGTGACAATGAGCAGTTCTTC. Its translation is CASSLVLLAGRDNEQFF. The whole variable domain, filled in from reference TRBV7-2 and TRBJ2-1, reads GAGVSQSPSNKVTEKGKDVELRCDPISGHTALYWYRQSLGQGLEFLIYFQGNSAPDKSGLPSDRFSAERTGGSVSTLTIQRTQQEDSAVYLCASSLVLLAGRDNEQFFGPGTRLTVL.

This clone has just one count. This rearrangement joins TRBV7-2 to TRBJ1-5; 9 bases align to TRBD1. Trimming removed 6 bases from V and 0 bases from J; junction bases left unmatched: 6. Germline V gives CDR1 SGHTA, CDR2 FQGNSA. This CDR3 comprises 16 residues. The CDR3 loop is CASRSPGQGSNQPQHF. CDR3 in DNA: TGTGCCAGCAGATCACCGGGACAGGGTAGCAATCAGCCCCAGCATTTT.

This sequence joins TRBV12-3 or TRBV12-4 and TRBJ2-4; D is ambiguous. Trimming pared 5 bases from V and 4 bases from J, leaving 9 bases between. The CDR3 loop spans 13 amino acids. The DNA of the CDR3 is TGTGCCAGCAGTGGCTTAGGAAAAAACATTCAGTACTTC. Translation: CASSGLGKNIQYF.

Note on this clone: The identical CDR3 is also encoded by other nucleotide sequences in the sample. The gene calls are TRBV28 and TRBJ2-7; no clear D gene. V lost 2 bases to trimming and J lost 4 bases, with 6 bases between them. The germline CDR1 and CDR2 sequences are MDHEN and SYDVKM. CDR3 length: 12 amino acids. In nucleotides, the CDR3 is TGTGCCAGCAGTTTACTGACGTACGAGCAGTACTTC. Its translation is CASSLLTYEQYF. Variable domain in full (rest from reference TRBV28 and TRBJ2-7): DVKVTQSSRYLVKRTGEKVFLECVQDMDHENMFWYRQDPGLGLRLIYFSYDVKMKEKGDIPEGYSVSREKKERFSLILESASTNQTSMYLCASSLLTYEQYFGPGTRLTVT.

The sample holds a few counts of this clone. The chain employs TRBV28 and TRBJ1-5, with D tentatively TRBD1 (5 bases). CDR3 size: 15 residues. From germline, CDR1 is MDHEN and CDR2 SYDVKM. Trimming took off 5 bases at V and 5 bases at J, with 16 bases between the two ends. CDR3 nucleotide sequence: TGTGCCAGCAGTACGATTACAGGTTCTTATCAGCCCCAGCATTTT. Translating gives CASSTITGSYQPQHF.

The rearrangement uses TRBV15 and TRBJ1-5; possibly TRBD1 for D (5 bases). The CDR3 is 14 amino acids. CDR1 and CDR2 (germline): LNHNV, YYDKDF (reference sequence). V lost 1 base to trimming and J lost 7 bases, with 11 bases between them. The DNA of the CDR3 is TGTGCCACCAGCAGAGTGGCAGGGTGGCAGCCCCAGCATTTT. It specifies CATSRVAGWQPQHF.

The chain links TRBV25-1 to TRBJ2-1, with D hard to call. This CDR3 has 12 residues. Germline V gene sequence: CDR1 MGHDK, CDR2 SYGVNS. V was trimmed by 6 bases and J by 7 bases, leaving 10 bases between them. The DNA of the CDR3 is TGTGCCAGCAGAACTCTCAGGAATGAGCAGTTCTTC. Amino acid sequence: CASRTLRNEQFF.

This clone has only one observation. The genes are TRBV6-5 and TRBJ2-5; 9 nucleotides line up with TRBD1. CDR1 and CDR2 (germline): MNHEY, SVGAGI. The CDR3 spans 16 residues. Trimming removed 1 base from V and 0 bases from J; junction bases left unmatched: 3. CDR3 sequence: CASSYLRTGDQETQYF. CDR3 DNA sequence: TGTGCCAGCAGTTACTTACGGACAGGGGACCAAGAGACCCAGTACTTC.

The chain joins TRBV3-1 (or the pseudogene TRBV3-2) to TRBJ1-6; D gene unclear. CDR1 LGHDT and CDR2 YNNKEL come from the germline V gene (reference sequence). V was clipped by 0 bases and J by 0 bases, with 15 bases between them. The CDR3 sequence is 19 residues long. The CDR3 loop is CASSQEEEVKSSYNSPLHF. The CDR3, as DNA: TGTGCCAGCAGCCAAGAAGAAGAGGTAAAGAGCTCCTATAATTCACCCCTCCACTTT.

CDR3 nucleotides: TGCGCCAGCAGCCGAACGGACAGGCTTAATGAAAAACTGTTTTTT. Translation gives CASSRTDRLNEKLFF. The chain joins TRBV5-1 to TRBJ1-4; 7 bases match TRBD1. Trimming at V came to 4 bases and at J to 4 bases, leaving 7 bases not matched to a gene. The germline gives CDR1 SGHRS, CDR2 YFSETQ. The CDR3 runs to 15 residues.

The CDR3 loop reads CASSLGSGQETQYF. CDR3 in DNA: TGCGCCAGCAGCTTGGGTTCTGGCCAAGAGACCCAGTACTTC. J is TRBJ2-5 and V is TRBV5-1; D is ambiguous. Germline CDR1 SGHRS, CDR2 YFSETQ. CDR3 length: 14 residues. V gave up 0 bases and J gave up 1 base, with 7 bases separating them.

CDR3 amino acids: CASSVGTSGSNHEQFF. The DNA of the CDR3 is TGTGCCAGCAGCGTAGGAACTAGCGGGAGTAACCATGAGCAGTTCTTC. This chain joins TRBV9 and TRBJ2-1, with TRBD2 matching 11 bases. J gave up 8 bases and V 0 bases, and 7 bases lay outside the gene matches. Germline V gene data show CDR1 as SGDLS and CDR2 as YYNGEE. The CDR3 is made up of 16 amino acids.

The genes are TRBV18 and TRBJ2-1; 11 bases match TRBD2. Germline trimming cut 5 bases from V and 3 bases from J; bases unmatched to any gene: 3. CDR3 length: 15 residues. The germline gives CDR1 KGHSH, CDR2 LQKENI. This CDR3 is CASSSTSGNYNEQFF. In nucleotides, the CDR3 is TGTGCCAGCTCATCGACTAGCGGGAACTACAATGAGCAGTTCTTC.

Comments on this clone: Other DNA sequences in this sample translate to the same CDR3. The chain recombines TRBV7-2 with TRBJ2-7, with 11 bases aligning to TRBD2. Trimming took 0 bases from V and 4 from J; bases not matched to a gene: 5. This CDR3 is built from 16 residues. Germline lookup yields CDR1 SGHTA and CDR2 FQGNSA. CDR3 loop: CASSLAPGTSGYEQYF. The CDR3 DNA follows: TGTGCCAGCAGCTTAGCTCCCGGGACTAGCGGTTACGAGCAGTACTTC.

About this clone itself: A read error may explain this, as a much larger clone is one base away. V gene TRBV5-1 combines with J gene TRBJ2-3; D is undetermined. Looked up from germline, CDR1 is SGHRS and CDR2 is YFSETQ. V was pared by 4 bases and J by 0 bases, with 3 bases between. CDR3 length: 12 residues. CDR3 amino acids: CASSPSTDTQYF. The CDR3, as DNA: TGCGCCAGCAGCCCTAGCACAGATACGCAGTATTTT. Filled out from reference TRBV5-1 and TRBJ2-3, the complete variable domain reads KAGVTQTPRYLIKTRGQQVTLSCSPISGHRSVSWYQQTPGQGLQFLFEYFSETQRNKGNFPGRFSGRQFSNSRSEMNVSTLELGDSALYLCASSPSTDTQYFGPGTRLTVL.

The rearrangement links TRBV9 to TRBJ1-1; D not resolved. Trimming left V 0 bases short and J 1 base short, with 7 bases between. Germline loops: CDR1 SGDLS, CDR2 YYNGEE. The CDR3 consists of 14 residues. The CDR3 loop is CASSVVVGNTEAFF. For the CDR3, the DNA is TGTGCCAGCAGCGTAGTGGTGGGGAACACTGAAGCTTTCTTT. The variable domain in full, with the rest retrieved from reference TRBV9 and TRBJ1-1, is DSGVTQTPKHLITATGQRVTLRCSPRSGDLSVYWYQQSLDQGLQFLIQYYNGEERAKGNILERFSAQQFPDLHSELNLSSLELGDSALYFCASSVVVGNTEAFFGQGTRLTVV.

The rearrangement uses TRBV6-5 and TRBJ1-5; possibly TRBD1 for D (6 bases). With 8 bases removed from V and 3 bases from J, the gap between germline ends came to 11 bases. Per germline, CDR1 MNHEY and CDR2 SVGAGI. The CDR3 is made up of 13 amino acids. In DNA form, the CDR3 reads TGTGCCAGCTTAGGACAGCTCAATCAGCCCCAGCATTTT. This encodes CASLGQLNQPQHF.

The CDR3 nucleotides are TGTGCCAGCAGCTTAGTAGCTGGGACGTCCTACGAGCAGTACTTC. Amino acid sequence: CASSLVAGTSYEQYF. This chain links TRBV7-2 with TRBJ2-7; either TRBD1 or TRBD2 may supply D (5 bases each). The CDR3 spans 15 residues. The ends were cut back, 1 base at V and 1 base at J, with 11 bases in the middle. Germline lookup yields CDR1 SGHTA and CDR2 FQGNSA.

The chain carries TRBV12-3 or TRBV12-4 and TRBJ1-1; D is unresolved. This CDR3 is 13 amino acids long. V was clipped by 5 bases and J by 6 bases, with 13 bases between them. The CDR3 is CASSQRVVSEAFF. The CDR3 bases are TGTGCCAGCAGTCAAAGGGTTGTTTCTGAAGCTTTCTTT.

The CDR3 reads CAISEGQGNTEAFF. The CDR3, as DNA: TGTGCCATCAGTGAGGGACAGGGGAACACTGAAGCTTTCTTT. V and J are TRBV10-3 and TRBJ1-1, with 8 bases lining up with TRBD1. J gave up 1 base and V 2 bases, and 0 bases lay outside the gene matches. This CDR3 region has 14 residues. CDR1 ENHRY and CDR2 SYGVKD come from the germline V gene.

This sequence joins TRBV5-1 and TRBJ2-1, with TRBD1 identical over 7 bases. The V gene end was trimmed by 1 base and the J gene end by 8 bases; junction bases not matched to a gene: 9. The CDR3 loop spans 15 amino acids. Germline V gene data show CDR1 as SGHRS and CDR2 as YFSETQ. CDR3 DNA: TGCGCCAGCAGCTTGAGAGGGTCGCAGGGGGATGAGCAGTTCTTC. Its translation: CASSLRGSQGDEQFF.

The chain recombines TRBV7-3 with TRBJ2-1, with 13 nucleotides matching TRBD2. V shed 1 base, J shed 3 bases, and the junction held 0 bases outside the gene matches. CDR1 is SGHTA and CDR2 is FQGTGA in the germline V gene. The CDR3 spans 16 residues. CDR3 coding DNA: TGTGCCAGCAGCTTAAGGACTAGCGGGGGCTACAATGAGCAGTTCTTC. Protein product: CASSLRTSGGYNEQFF.

This rearrangement joins TRBV3-1 (or the pseudogene TRBV3-2) to TRBJ2-4; TRBD2 matches 9 bases. With 4 bases clipped from V and 1 base from J, the junction kept 17 bases outside the gene matches. The CDR3 has 20 amino acids. Germline V lookup: CDR1 LGHDT, CDR2 YNNKEL (reference sequence). CDR3 nucleotide sequence: TGTGCCAGCAGCCCTCTCAAGAGAGCAGCGGGAGGATGGGCCAAAAACATTCAGTACTTC. This encodes CASSPLKRAAGGWAKNIQYF.

The chain uses TRBV10-3 and TRBJ2-2; D is tentatively TRBD1 or TRBD2 (5 bases each). Germline CDR1 is ENHRY and CDR2 is SYGVKD. With 6 bases removed from V and 0 bases from J, the gap between germline ends came to 8 bases. The CDR3 has 14 amino acids. The CDR3 region has the DNA TGTGCCATCAGCGGGACGGCGAACACCGGGGAGCTGTTTTTT. It codes for CAISGTANTGELFF.

The J gene is TRBJ1-5, the V gene TRBV28, with D hard to call. The V and J ends lost 3 bases and 2 bases respectively, with 11 bases between them. From germline, CDR1 is MDHEN and CDR2 SYDVKM. This CDR3 spans 15 amino acids. DNA of the CDR3: TGTGCCAGCAGTTTGTTAGGGTCAGGCAATCAGCCCCAGCATTTT. It codes for CASSLLGSGNQPQHF. The variable domain in full, with the rest retrieved from reference TRBV28 and TRBJ1-5, is DVKVTQSSRYLVKRTGEKVFLECVQDMDHENMFWYRQDPGLGLRLIYFSYDVKMKEKGDIPEGYSVSREKKERFSLILESASTNQTSMYLCASSLLGSGNQPQHFGDGTRLSIL.